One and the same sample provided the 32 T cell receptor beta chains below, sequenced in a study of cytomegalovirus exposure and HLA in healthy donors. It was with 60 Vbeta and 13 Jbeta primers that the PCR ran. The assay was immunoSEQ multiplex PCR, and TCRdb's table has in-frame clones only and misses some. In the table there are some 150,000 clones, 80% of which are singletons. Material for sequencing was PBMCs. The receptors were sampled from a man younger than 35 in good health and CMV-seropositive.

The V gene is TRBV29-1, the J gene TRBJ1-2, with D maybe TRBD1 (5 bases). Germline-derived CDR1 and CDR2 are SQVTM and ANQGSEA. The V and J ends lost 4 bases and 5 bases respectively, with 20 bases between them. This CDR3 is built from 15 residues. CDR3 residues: CSVGRGTPRGYGYTF. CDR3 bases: TGCAGCGTTGGACGCGGGACGCCGCGGGGGTATGGCTACACCTTC.

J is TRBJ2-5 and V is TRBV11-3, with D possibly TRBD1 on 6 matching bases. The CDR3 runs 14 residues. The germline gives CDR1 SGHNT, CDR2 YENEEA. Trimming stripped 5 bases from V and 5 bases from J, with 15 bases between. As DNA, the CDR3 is TGTGCCAGCAGCGCCCATCAGGGGCAGGAGACCCAGTACTTC. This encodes CASSAHQGQETQYF.

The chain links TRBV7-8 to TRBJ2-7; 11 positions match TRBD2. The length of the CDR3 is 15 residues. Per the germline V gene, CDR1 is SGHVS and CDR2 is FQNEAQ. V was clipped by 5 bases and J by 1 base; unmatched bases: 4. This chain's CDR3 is CASSLGTSGSYEQYF. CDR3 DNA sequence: TGTGCCAGCAGCCTAGGGACTAGCGGTTCCTACGAGCAGTACTTC.

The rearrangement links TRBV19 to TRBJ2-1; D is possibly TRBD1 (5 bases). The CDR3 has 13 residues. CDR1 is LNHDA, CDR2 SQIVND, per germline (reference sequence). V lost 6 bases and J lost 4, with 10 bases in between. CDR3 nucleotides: TGTGCCAGTAGCCCGACAGTTTACAATGAGCAGTTCTTC. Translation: CASSPTVYNEQFF.

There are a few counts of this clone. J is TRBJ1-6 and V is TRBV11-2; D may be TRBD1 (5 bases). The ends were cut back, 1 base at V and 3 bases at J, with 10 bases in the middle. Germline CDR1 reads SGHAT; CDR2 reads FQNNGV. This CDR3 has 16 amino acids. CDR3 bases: TGTGCCAGCAGCTTAGTTGGGGCAGACTATAATTCACCCCTCCACTTT. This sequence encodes CASSLVGADYNSPLHF.

CDR3 sequence: CASSLGGGGRADTQYF. In nucleotides, the CDR3 is TGTGCCAGCAGCTTAGGGGGCGGGGGGCGCGCAGATACGCAGTATTTT. The chain joins TRBV7-2 to TRBJ2-3, with 8 bases that match TRBD2. CDR1 and CDR2 from the germline V gene are SGHTA and FQGNSA. The ends lost 1 base at V and 4 bases at J; junction bases unmatched: 7. CDR3 length: 16 amino acids.

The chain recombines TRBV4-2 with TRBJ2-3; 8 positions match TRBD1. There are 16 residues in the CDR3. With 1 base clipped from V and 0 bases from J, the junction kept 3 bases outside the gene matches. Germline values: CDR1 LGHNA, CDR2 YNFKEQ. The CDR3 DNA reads TGTGCCAGCAGCCAAGGGAGGACAGGGAGCACAGATACGCAGTATTTT. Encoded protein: CASSQGRTGSTDTQYF.

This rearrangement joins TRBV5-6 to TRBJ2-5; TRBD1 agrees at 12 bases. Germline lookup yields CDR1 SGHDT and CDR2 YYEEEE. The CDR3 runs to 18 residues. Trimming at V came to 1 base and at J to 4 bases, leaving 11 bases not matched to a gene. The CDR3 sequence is CASSLLMGQGAGRETQYF. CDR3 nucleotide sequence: TGTGCCAGCAGCTTGTTAATGGGACAGGGGGCAGGTCGAGAGACCCAGTACTTC.

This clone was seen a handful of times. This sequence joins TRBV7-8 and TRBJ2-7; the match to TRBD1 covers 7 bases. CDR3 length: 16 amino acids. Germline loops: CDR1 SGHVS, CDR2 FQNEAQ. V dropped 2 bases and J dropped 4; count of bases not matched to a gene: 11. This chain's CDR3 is CASSLFSRQGLYEQYF. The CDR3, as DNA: TGTGCCAGCAGCTTATTTTCGAGACAGGGATTATACGAGCAGTACTTC.

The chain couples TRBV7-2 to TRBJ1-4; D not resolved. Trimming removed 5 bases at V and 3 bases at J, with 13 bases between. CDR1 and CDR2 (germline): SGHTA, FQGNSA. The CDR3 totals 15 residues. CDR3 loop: CASSALHRSNEKLFF. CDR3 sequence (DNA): TGTGCCAGCAGCGCCCTGCACAGATCTAATGAAAAACTGTTTTTT. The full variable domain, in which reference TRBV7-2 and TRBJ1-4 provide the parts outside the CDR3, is GAGVSQSPSNKVTEKGKDVELRCDPISGHTALYWYRQSLGQGLEFLIYFQGNSAPDKSGLPSDRFSAERTGGSVSTLTIQRTQQEDSAVYLCASSALHRSNEKLFFGSGTQLSVL.

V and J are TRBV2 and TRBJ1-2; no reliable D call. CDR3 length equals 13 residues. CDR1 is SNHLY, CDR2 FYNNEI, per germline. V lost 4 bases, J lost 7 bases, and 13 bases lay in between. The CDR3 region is CASSVTRAAGYTF. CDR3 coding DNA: TGTGCCAGCAGTGTGACACGTGCAGCTGGCTACACCTTC.

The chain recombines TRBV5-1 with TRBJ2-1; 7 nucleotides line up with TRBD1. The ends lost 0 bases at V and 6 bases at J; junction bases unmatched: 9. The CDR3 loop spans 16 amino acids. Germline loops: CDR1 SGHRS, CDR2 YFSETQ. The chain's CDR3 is CASSLEWTGDINEQFF. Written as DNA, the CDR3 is TGCGCCAGCAGCTTGGAATGGACAGGAGACATCAATGAGCAGTTCTTC.

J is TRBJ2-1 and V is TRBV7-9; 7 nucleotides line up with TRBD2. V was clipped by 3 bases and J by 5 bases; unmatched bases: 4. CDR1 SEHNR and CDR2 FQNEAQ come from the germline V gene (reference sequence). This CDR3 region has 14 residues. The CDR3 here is CASSLRDYNNEQFF. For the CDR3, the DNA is TGTGCCAGCAGCTTGAGGGACTACAACAATGAGCAGTTCTTC.

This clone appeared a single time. CDR3 protein: CASGAVNTGELFF. The DNA of the CDR3 is TGTGCCAGCGGGGCCGTCAACACCGGGGAGCTGTTTTTT. V is TRBV7-9 and J is TRBJ2-2, with a weak D call TRBD1 (5 bases). The CDR3 consists of 13 residues. Trimming took 8 bases from V and 2 from J, leaving 9 bases between them. Germline V CDR1 and CDR2: SEHNR, FQNEAQ (reference sequence). The full variable domain, its missing parts supplied by reference TRBV7-9 and TRBJ2-2, is DTGVSQNPRHKITKRGQNVTFRCDPISEHNRLYWYRQTLGQGPEFLTYFQNEAQLEKSRLLSDRFSAERPKGSFSTLEIQRTEQGDSAMYLCASGAVNTGELFFGEGSRLTVL.

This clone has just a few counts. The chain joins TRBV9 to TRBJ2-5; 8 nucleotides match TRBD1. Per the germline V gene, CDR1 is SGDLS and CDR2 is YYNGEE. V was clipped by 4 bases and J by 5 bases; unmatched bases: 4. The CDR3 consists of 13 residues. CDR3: CASSPGQVETQYF. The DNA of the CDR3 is TGTGCCAGCAGCCCGGGACAGGTTGAGACCCAGTACTTC.

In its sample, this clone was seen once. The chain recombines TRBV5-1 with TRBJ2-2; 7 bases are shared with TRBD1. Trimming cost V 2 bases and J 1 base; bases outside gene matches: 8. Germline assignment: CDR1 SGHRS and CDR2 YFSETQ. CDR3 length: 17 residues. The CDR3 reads CASSLYPGTENTGELFF. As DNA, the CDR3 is TGCGCCAGCAGCTTATACCCCGGGACAGAGAACACCGGGGAGCTGTTTTTT.

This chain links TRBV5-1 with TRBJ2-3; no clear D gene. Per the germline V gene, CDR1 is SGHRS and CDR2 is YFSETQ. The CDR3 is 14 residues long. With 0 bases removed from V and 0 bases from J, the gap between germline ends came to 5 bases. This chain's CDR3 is CASSLVGSTDTQYF. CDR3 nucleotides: TGCGCCAGCAGCTTGGTCGGGAGCACAGATACGCAGTATTTT.

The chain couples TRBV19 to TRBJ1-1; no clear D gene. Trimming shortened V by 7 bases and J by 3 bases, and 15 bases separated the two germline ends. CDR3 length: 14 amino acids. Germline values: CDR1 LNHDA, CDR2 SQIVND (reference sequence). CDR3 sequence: CASNSEALHTEAFF. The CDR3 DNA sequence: TGTGCCAGTAATTCAGAGGCTCTGCACACTGAAGCTTTCTTT.

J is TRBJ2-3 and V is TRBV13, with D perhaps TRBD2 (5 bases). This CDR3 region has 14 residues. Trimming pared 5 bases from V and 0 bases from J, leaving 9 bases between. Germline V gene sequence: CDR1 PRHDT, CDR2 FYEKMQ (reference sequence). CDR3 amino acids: CASSPGWSTDTQYF. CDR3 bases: TGTGCCAGCAGCCCGGGGTGGAGCACAGATACGCAGTATTTT.

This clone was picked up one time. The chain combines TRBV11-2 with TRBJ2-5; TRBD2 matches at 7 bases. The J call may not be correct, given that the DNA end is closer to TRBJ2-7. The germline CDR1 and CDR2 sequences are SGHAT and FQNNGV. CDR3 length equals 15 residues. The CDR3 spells CASSSVRGSSYEQYF. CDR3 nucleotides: TGTGCCAGCAGCTCGGTGCGCGGGAGCTCCTACGAGCAGTACTTC.

In DNA, the CDR3 is TGTGCCAGTAGTGGTATACTAGCGGGAGCCAGGGATACGCAGTATTTT. Translation: CASSGILAGARDTQYF. The rearrangement joins TRBV19 to TRBJ2-3, with 11 bases identical to TRBD2. With 5 bases clipped from V and 6 bases from J, the junction kept 10 bases outside the gene matches. Germline V gene data show CDR1 as LNHDA and CDR2 as SQIVND (reference sequence). The CDR3 has 16 amino acids.

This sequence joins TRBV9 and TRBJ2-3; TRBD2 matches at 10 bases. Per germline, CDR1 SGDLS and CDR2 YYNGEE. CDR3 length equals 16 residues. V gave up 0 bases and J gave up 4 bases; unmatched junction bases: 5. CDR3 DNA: TGTGCCAGCAGCGTAGTAAGTAGCGGGGGGCCAGATACGCAGTATTTT. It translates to CASSVVSSGGPDTQYF.

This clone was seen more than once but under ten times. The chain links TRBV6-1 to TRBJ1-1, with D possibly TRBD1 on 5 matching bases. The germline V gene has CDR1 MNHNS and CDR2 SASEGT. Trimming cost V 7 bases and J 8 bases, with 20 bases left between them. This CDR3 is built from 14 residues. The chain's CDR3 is CASNPQAGPGEAFF. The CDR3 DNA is TGTGCCAGCAACCCCCAGGCCGGCCCAGGGGAAGCTTTCTTT.

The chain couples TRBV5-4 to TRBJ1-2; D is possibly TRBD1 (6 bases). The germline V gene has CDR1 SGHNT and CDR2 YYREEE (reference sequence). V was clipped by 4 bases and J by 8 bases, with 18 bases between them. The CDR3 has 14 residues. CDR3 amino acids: CASSPQGGTGGYTF. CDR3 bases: TGTGCCAGCAGCCCCCAAGGGGGAACGGGCGGCTACACCTTC.

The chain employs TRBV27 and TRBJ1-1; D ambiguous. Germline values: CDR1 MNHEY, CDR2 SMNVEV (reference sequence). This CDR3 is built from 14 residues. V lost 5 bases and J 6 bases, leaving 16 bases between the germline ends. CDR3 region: CASSTRRRRAEAFF. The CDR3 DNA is TGTGCCAGCAGTACCCGACGGCGGCGGGCTGAAGCTTTCTTT.

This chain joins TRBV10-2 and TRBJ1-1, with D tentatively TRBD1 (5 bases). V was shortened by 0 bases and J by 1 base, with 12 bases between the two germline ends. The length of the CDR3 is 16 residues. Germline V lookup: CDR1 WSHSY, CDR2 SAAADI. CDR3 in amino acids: CASSESWGRGNTEAFF. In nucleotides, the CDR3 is TGCGCCAGCAGTGAGTCATGGGGGAGGGGGAACACTGAAGCTTTCTTT.

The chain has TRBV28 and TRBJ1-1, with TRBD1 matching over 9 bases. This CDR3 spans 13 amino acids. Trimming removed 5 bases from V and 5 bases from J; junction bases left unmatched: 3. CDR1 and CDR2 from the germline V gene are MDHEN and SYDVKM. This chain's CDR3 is CASSGTGWTEAFF. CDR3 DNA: TGTGCCAGCAGTGGGACAGGGTGGACTGAAGCTTTCTTT.

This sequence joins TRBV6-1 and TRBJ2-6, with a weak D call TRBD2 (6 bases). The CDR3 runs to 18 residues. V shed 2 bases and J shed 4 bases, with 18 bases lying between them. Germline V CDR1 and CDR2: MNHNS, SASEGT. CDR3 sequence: CASSEQGGGAPGANVLTF. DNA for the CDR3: TGTGCCAGCAGTGAACAAGGAGGAGGGGCGCCCGGGGCCAACGTCCTGACTTTC.

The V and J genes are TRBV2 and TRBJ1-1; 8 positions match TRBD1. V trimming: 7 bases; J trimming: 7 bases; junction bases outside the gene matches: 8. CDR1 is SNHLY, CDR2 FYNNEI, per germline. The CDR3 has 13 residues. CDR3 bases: TGTGCCAGCATCACAGGGGGGACTGTTGAAGCTTTCTTT. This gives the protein CASITGGTVEAFF. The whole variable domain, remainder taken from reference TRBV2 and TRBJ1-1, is EPEVTQTPSHQVTQMGQEVILRCVPISNHLYFYWYRQILGQKVEFLVSFYNNEISEKSEIFDDQFSVERPDGSNFTLKIRSTKLEDSAMYFCASITGGTVEAFFGQGTRLTVV.

CDR3 protein: CASKRGNSNQPQHF. The DNA for the CDR3 is TGTGCCAGCAAGAGAGGGAATAGCAATCAGCCCCAGCATTTT. The rearrangement joins TRBV6-1 to TRBJ1-5; D remains ambiguous. V lost 7 bases to trimming and J lost 0 bases, with 10 bases between them. Looked up from germline, CDR1 is MNHNS and CDR2 is SASEGT. CDR3 length: 14 amino acids.

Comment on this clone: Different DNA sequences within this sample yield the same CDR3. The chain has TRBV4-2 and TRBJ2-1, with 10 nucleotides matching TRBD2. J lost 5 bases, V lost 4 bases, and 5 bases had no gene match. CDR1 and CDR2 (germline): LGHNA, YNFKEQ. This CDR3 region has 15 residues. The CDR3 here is CASSPLAGANNEQFF. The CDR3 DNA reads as TGTGCCAGCAGCCCGCTAGCGGGGGCTAACAATGAGCAGTTCTTC.

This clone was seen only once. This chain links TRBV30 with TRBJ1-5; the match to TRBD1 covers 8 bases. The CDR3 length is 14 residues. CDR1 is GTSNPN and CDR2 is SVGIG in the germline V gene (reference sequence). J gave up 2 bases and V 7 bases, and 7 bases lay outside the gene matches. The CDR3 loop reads CAYDRGSGNQPQHF. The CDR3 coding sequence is TGTGCCTATGACAGGGGTAGTGGCAATCAGCCCCAGCATTTT.